This T cell receptor beta chain is from a study of T-cell memory formation after mild COVID-19. Findings and limits, study-wide: The pre-infection memory compartment contained some responding clones, suggesting cross-reactive memory joined.

Remarks on this clonotype: No antigen is known for it.

Each CDR3 protein is one row after TCRdb ran MiXCR on the 5' RACE reads. The data show some 150,000 distinct CDR3 sequences, under 7% seen once. The CDR3 sequence is 15 residues long. Germline CDR1 ENHRY, CDR2 SYGVKD. V lost 3 bases and J lost 4, with 12 bases in between. The chain is built from TRBV10-3 and TRBJ2-2; the D gene is possibly TRBD1 (5 bases). This receptor was identified in an adult woman who had mild COVID-19 (a few samples of this study predate the infection). Cell type and time point are not known. Sequenced input: PBMCs or a T cell subset sorted from them (not recorded which). The CDR3 nucleotides read TGTGCCATCAGTGATATGACTCAGGGCACCGGGGAGCTGTTTTTT. Translated, it gives CAISDMTQGTGELFF.